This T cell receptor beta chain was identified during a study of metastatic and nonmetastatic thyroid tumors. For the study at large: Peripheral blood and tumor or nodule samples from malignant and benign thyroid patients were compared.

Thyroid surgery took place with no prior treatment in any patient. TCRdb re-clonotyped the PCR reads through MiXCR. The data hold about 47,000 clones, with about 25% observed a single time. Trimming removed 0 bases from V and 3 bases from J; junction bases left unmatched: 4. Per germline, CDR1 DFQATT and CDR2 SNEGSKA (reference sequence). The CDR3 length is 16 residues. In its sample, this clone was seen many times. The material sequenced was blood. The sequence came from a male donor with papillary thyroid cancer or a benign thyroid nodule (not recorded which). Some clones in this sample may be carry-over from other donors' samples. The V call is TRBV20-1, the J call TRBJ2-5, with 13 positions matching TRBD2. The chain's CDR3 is CSARDRGTSGKETQYF. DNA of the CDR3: TGCAGTGCTAGAGATAGGGGGACTAGCGGGAAAGAGACCCAGTACTTC.